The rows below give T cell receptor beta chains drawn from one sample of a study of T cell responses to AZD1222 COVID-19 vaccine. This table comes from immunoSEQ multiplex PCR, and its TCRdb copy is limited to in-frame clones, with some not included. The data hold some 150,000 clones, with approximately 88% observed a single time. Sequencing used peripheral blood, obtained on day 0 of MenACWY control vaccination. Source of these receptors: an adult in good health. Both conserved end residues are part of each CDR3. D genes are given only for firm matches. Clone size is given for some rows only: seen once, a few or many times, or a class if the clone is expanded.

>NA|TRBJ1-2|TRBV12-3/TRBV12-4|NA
CASSLGGDYGYTF
TGTGCCAGCAGTTTAGGGGGGGACTATGGCTACACCTTC
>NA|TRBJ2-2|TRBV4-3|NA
CASSQASFQYNTGELFF
TGCGCCAGCAGCCAAGCATCGTTCCAGTATAACACCGGGGAGCTGTTTTTT
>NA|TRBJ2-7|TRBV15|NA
CATSRDEGSYEQYF
TGTGCCACCAGCAGAGATGAGGGATCCTACGAGCAGTACTTC
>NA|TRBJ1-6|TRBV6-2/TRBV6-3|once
CASSYGRGVSYNSPLHF
TGTGCCAGCAGTTACGGTCGGGGTGTGTCCTATAATTCACCCCTCCACTTT
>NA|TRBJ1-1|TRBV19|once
CASSIRSANTEAFF
TGTGCCAGTAGTATTCGGTCGGCGAACACTGAAGCTTTCTTT
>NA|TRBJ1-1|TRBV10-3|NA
CAISGQSMNTEAFF
TGTGCCATCAGTGGACAGTCCATGAACACTGAAGCTTTCTTT
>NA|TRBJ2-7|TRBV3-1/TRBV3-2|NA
CASSQGSGGSYEQYF
TGTGCCAGCAGCCAGGGCTCGGGCGGATCCTACGAGCAGTACTTC
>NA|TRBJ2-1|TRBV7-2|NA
CASSLLVGNEQFF
TGTGCCAGCAGCTTACTAGTGGGTAATGAGCAGTTCTTC
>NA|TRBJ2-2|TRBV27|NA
CASSPGRNTGELFF
TGTGCCAGCAGTCCGGGACGGAACACCGGGGAGCTGTTTTTT
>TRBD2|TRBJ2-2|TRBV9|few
CASSVTGTSGTSGELFF
TGTGCCAGCAGCGTGACCGGGACTAGCGGGACATCCGGGGAGCTGTTTTTT
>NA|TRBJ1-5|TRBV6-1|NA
CASSEWGQPQHF
TGTGCCAGCAGTGAATGGGGTCAGCCCCAGCATTTT
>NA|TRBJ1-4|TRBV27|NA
CASSLLWSAATNEKLFF
TGTGCCAGCAGTTTGCTATGGTCGGCTGCAACTAATGAAAAACTGTTTTTT
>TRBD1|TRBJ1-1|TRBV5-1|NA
CASSLTPGTGGTEAFF
TGCGCCAGCAGCCTGACCCCCGGGACAGGGGGCACTGAAGCTTTCTTT
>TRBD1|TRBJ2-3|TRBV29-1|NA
CSSRTGRTDTQYF
TGCAGCTCGCGGACAGGAAGGACAGATACGCAGTATTTT
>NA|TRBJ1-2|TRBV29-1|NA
CSVEEGSYTF
TGCAGCGTTGAAGAGGGATCCTACACCTTC
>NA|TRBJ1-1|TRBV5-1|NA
CASSSGAVNTEAFF
TGCGCCAGCAGCTCGGGCGCCGTGAACACTGAAGCTTTCTTT
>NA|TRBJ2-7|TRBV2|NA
CASSEGAGVTYEQYF
TGTGCCAGCAGTGAAGGCGCAGGGGTTACCTACGAGCAGTACTTC
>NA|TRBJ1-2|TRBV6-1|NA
CASSERDRPLYGYTF
TGTGCCAGCAGTGAACGTGACAGGCCGCTATATGGCTACACCTTC
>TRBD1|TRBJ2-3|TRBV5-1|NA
CASSPQGAADTQYF
TGCGCCAGCAGCCCCCAGGGGGCGGCAGATACGCAGTATTTT
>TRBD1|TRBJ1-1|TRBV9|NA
CASSPRSPTGGNTEAFF
TGTGCCAGCAGCCCCCGATCTCCGACAGGGGGCAACACTGAAGCTTTCTTT
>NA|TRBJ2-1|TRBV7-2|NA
CASSLTGQGNNEQFF
TGTGCCAGCAGCTTAACGGGGCAAGGGAACAATGAGCAGTTCTTC
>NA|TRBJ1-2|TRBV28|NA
CASSATPENYGYTF
TGTGCCAGCAGTGCCACCCCAGAGAACTATGGCTACACCTTC
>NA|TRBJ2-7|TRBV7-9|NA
CASSLEGVGAEQYF
TGTGCCAGCAGCTTAGAAGGGGTCGGGGCCGAGCAGTACTTC
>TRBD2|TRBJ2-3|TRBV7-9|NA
CASSPGLAGSTDTQYF
TGTGCCAGCAGCCCGGGACTAGCGGGCAGCACAGATACGCAGTATTTT
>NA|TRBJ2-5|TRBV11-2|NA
CASSEQYF
TGTGCCAGCAGCGAACAGTACTTC
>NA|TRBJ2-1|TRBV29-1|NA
CSVEFGFTYNEQFF
TGCAGCGTTGAATTCGGGTTCACCTACAATGAGCAGTTCTTC
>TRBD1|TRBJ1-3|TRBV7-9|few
CASNPRGGPGNTIYF
TGTGCCAGCAACCCCAGGGGGGGGCCTGGAAACACCATATATTTT
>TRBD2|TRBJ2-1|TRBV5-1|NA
CASSTTTSGNEQFF
TGCGCCAGCAGCACCACGACTAGCGGCAATGAGCAGTTCTTC
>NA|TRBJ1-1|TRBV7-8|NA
CASSPTVGREAFF
TGTGCCAGCAGCCCAACCGTCGGTCGTGAAGCTTTCTTT
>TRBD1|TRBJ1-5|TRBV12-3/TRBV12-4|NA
CATTTGHQPQHF
TGTGCCACCACGACAGGGCACCAGCCCCAGCATTTT
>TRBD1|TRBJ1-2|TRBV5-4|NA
CASSPPGQGAFGYTF
TGTGCCAGCAGCCCCCCGGGACAGGGGGCTTTTGGCTACACCTTC
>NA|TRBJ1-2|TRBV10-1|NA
CASSEVRRPPGGGYTF
TGCGCCAGCAGTGAAGTCCGCCGGCCGCCCGGTGGGGGCTACACCTTC
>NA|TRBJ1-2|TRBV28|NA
CASSPYGANYGYTF
TGTGCCAGCAGTCCCTACGGAGCTAACTATGGCTACACCTTC
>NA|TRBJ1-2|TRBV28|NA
CASSLGRRGPYGYTF
TGTGCCAGCAGTTTAGGTCGCAGGGGTCCCTATGGCTACACCTTC
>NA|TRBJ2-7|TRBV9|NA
CASSVAGTSTYEQYF
TGTGCCAGCAGCGTAGCCGGGACGTCCACCTACGAGCAGTACTTC
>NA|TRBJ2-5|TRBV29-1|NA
CSVVLSKETQYF
TGCAGCGTTGTTCTCAGTAAAGAGACCCAGTACTTC
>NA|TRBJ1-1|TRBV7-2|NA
CASSLTRNTEAFF
TGTGCCAGCAGCTTAACCAGGAACACTGAAGCTTTCTTT
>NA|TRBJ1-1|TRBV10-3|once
CATTASGTMNTEAFF
TGTGCCACCACCGCATCAGGGACCATGAACACTGAAGCTTTCTTT
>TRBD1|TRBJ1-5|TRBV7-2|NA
CASSDRADQPQHF
TGTGCCAGCAGTGACAGGGCGGACCAGCCCCAGCATTTT
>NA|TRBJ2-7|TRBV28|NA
CASSFRGNRNDEQYF
TGTGCCAGCAGTTTCCGGGGTAATCGTAACGACGAGCAGTACTTC
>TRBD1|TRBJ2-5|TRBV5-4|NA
CASSSGQALQETQYF
TGTGCCAGCAGCTCGGGACAGGCCCTCCAAGAGACCCAGTACTTC
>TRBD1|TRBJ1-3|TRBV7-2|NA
CASRPTGAGNTIYF
TGTGCCAGCAGGCCAACAGGGGCTGGAAACACCATATATTTT
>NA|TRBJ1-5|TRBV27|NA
CASNPNRVHSNQPQHF
TGTGCCAGCAATCCCAACAGGGTTCATAGCAATCAGCCCCAGCATTTT
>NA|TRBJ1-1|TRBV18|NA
CASSPDAGNTEAFF
TGTGCCAGCTCACCAGATGCGGGGAACACTGAAGCTTTCTTT
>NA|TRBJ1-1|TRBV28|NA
CASSAVAGTEAFF
TGTGCCAGCAGTGCTGTGGCAGGGACTGAAGCTTTCTTT
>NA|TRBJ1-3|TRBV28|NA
CASRGSIGTGNTIYF
TGTGCCAGCAGGGGGTCAATAGGAACTGGAAACACCATATATTTT
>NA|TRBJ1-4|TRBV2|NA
CASKRDRFSEKLFF
TGTGCCAGCAAGAGAGACAGGTTTAGTGAAAAACTGTTTTTT
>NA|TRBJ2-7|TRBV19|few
CASSILAGTGYEQYF
TGTGCCAGTAGTATCCTCGCGGGGACCGGGTACGAGCAGTACTTC
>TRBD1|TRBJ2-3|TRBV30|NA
CAWGTGPTDTQYF
TGTGCCTGGGGGACAGGGCCCACAGATACGCAGTATTTT
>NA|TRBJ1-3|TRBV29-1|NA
CSARFTGDTIYF
TGCAGCGCTCGATTCACTGGGGACACCATATATTTT
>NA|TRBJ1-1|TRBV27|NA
CASSSGGTEAFF
TGTGCCAGCAGTTCGGGGGGGACTGAAGCTTTCTTT
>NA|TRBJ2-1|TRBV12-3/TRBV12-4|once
CASSFSNNEQFF
TGTGCCAGCAGTTTTTCGAACAATGAGCAGTTCTTC
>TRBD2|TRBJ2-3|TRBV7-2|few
CASSSRGRRGAFTDTQYF
TGTGCCAGCAGCTCCCGTGGAAGGCGGGGGGCTTTCACAGATACGCAGTATTTT
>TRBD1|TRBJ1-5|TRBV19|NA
CASSMRTGALNQPQHF
TGTGCCAGTAGTATGAGAACAGGGGCACTCAATCAGCCCCAGCATTTT
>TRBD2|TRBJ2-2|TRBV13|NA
CASSLSATSGANTGELFF
TGTGCCAGCAGCTTAAGTGCGACGAGCGGGGCGAACACCGGGGAGCTGTTTTTT
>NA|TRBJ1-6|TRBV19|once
CASSIDSKGYSPLHF
TGTGCCAGTAGTATAGATTCCAAAGGGTATTCACCCCTCCACTTT
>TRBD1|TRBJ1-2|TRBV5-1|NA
CASSSTTGSGGYTF
TGCGCCAGCAGCTCGACGACAGGGTCCGGTGGCTACACCTTC
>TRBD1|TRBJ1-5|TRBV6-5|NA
CASSFDRDQPQHF
TGTGCCAGCAGTTTCGACAGGGATCAGCCCCAGCATTTT
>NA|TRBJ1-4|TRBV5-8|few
CASSLDKGLLFF
TGTGCCAGCAGCTTGGACAAGGGTTTGCTGTTTTTT
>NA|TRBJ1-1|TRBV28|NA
CASSPQGAEAFF
TGTGCCAGCAGTCCACAGGGAGCGGAAGCTTTCTTT